The T cell receptor beta chain under discussion was sequenced for a study of CD8 T cells in ankylosing spondylitis. Findings and limits, study-wide: For ankylosing spondylitis blood, a TCR beta motif of 8 or 9 highly homologous variants appeared characteristic.

This clonotype has ten or more counts. Its specificity is unknown. The ends were cut back, 1 base at V and 2 bases at J, with 14 bases in the middle. The germline V gene has CDR1 LGHDT and CDR2 YNNKEL (reference sequence). This CDR3 is built from 16 residues. One entry per CDR3 protein results from TCRdb running MiXCR on the 5' RACE reads. The sample has around 770,000 distinct CDR3 sequences; about 20% are singletons. What was sequenced was blood, either unsorted or a sorted T cell fraction (not recorded which). The chain has TRBV3-1 and TRBJ1-2, with no clear D. This clonotype was sampled from a male donor with ankylosing spondylitis. The CDR3: CASSQGDGGRNYGYTF. The CDR3 DNA reads as TGTGCCAGCAGCCAAGGGGATGGCGGTCGCAACTATGGCTACACCTTC.